The 26 T cell receptor beta chains below were found in one sample sequenced in a study of regulatory T cells in long-lasting Graves disease. Time point described: persistent/refractory GD, antithyroid drugs over 5 years with positive TRAb. Construction of the TCR library relied on RNA isolated from PBMCs. Both iRepertoire HTBI primers and Arm-PCR of CDR3 regions were used to build the TCR beta libraries. TCRdb reanalysed the multiplex PCR reads using MiXCR and keeps one entry per CDR3 protein. The sample holds 300,000 to 350,000 distinct CDR3 sequences, roughly a fifth seen once. Sequenced here: peripheral blood mononuclear cells (PBMCs), sampled when the disease was refractory, from a patient treated with antithyroid drugs. Source of these receptors: a female donor with Graves disease.

The chain uses TRBV19 and TRBJ1-4; 8 bases match TRBD1. V lost 3 bases to trimming and J lost 8 bases; unmatched junction nucleotides: 11. The germline gives CDR1 LNHDA, CDR2 SQIVND (reference sequence). This CDR3 contains 16 residues. The DNA for the CDR3 is TGTGCCAGTAGTATTCCCCCGGGACAGGCGGCGGAAAAACTGTTTTTT. Protein sequence: CASSIPPGQAAEKLFF.

This clonotype was counted between two and nine times. The chain is built from TRBV6-5 and TRBJ2-2; D is uncertain. V was trimmed by 2 bases and J by 2 bases, leaving 9 bases between them. Germline V CDR1 and CDR2: MNHEY, SVGAGI. The CDR3 runs to 15 residues. CDR3 protein: CASSYGHLNTGELFF. CDR3 in DNA: TGTGCCAGCAGTTACGGGCACCTCAACACCGGGGAGCTGTTTTTT.

Regarding this clonotype: A read error may be the cause here, since a much bigger clone is one base away. V usage is TRBV7-2 and J usage is TRBJ1-1, with D unresolved. CDR1 and CDR2 (germline): SGHTA, FQGNSA. The CDR3 runs to 14 residues. V was cut by 4 bases and J by 6 bases, with 15 bases left in between. The CDR3 spells CASSSVRGNAEAFF. In nucleotides, the CDR3 is TGTGCCAGCAGCTCCGTCCGTGGAAACGCTGAAGCTTTCTTT. The complete variable domain, with remaining parts taken from reference TRBV7-2 and TRBJ1-1, reads GAGVSQSPSNKVTEKGKDVELRCDPISGHTALYWYRQSLGQGLEFLIYFQGNSAPDKSGLPSDRFSAERTGGSVSTLTIQRTQQEDSAVYLCASSSVRGNAEAFFGQGTRLTVV.

This clonotype was seen repeatedly, ten times or more. This chain joins TRBV10-3 and TRBJ2-7, with 13 bases identical to TRBD2. Losses at the gene ends were 4 bases for V and 1 base for J; bases not matched to a gene: 1. The CDR3 length is 15 residues. The germline V gene has CDR1 ENHRY and CDR2 SYGVKD. DNA for the CDR3: TGTGCCATCAGTGGACTAGCGGGAGGTTCCTACGAGCAGTACTTC. This sequence encodes CAISGLAGGSYEQYF.

This clonotype was seen at least ten times. The chain uses TRBV28 and TRBJ2-7; tentative D call: TRBD1 (5 bases). The CDR3 totals 17 residues. Germline loops: CDR1 MDHEN, CDR2 SYDVKM. V shed 2 bases and J shed 3 bases, with 20 bases lying between them. The CDR3 loop reads CASSLRFGGQGLYEQYF. CDR3 in DNA: TGTGCCAGCAGTTTAAGGTTCGGTGGTCAGGGTCTCTACGAGCAGTACTTC.

This clonotype was counted at least ten times. Written as DNA, the CDR3 is TGTGCCAGCAGTCCGAGTTCCGGGACCAACTATGGCTACACCTTC. Its translation: CASSPSSGTNYGYTF. This rearrangement joins TRBV27 to TRBJ1-2; D is possibly TRBD1 (5 bases). The CDR3 loop spans 15 amino acids. The germline gives CDR1 MNHEY, CDR2 SMNVEV (reference sequence). V was pared by 5 bases and J by 2 bases, with 15 bases between.

This clonotype was detected many times. The CDR3 DNA reads as TGTGCCAGCAGCCAGAGGGGTGTGAACACTGAAGCTTTCTTT. This gives the protein CASSQRGVNTEAFF. The gene calls are TRBV3-1 and TRBJ1-1; perhaps TRBD1 as D (5 bases). Germline V lookup: CDR1 LGHDT, CDR2 YNNKEL (reference sequence). The CDR3 sequence is 14 residues long. The V end lost 3 bases, the J end lost 0 bases, and 8 bases lay between the germline ends.

This clonotype was seen a handful of times. This sequence joins TRBV9 and TRBJ1-5; D remains unclear. Trimming removed 0 bases at V and 3 bases at J, with 4 bases between. Germline V gives CDR1 SGDLS, CDR2 YYNGEE. This CDR3 spans 13 amino acids. The CDR3 region has the DNA TGTGCCAGCAGCGTAGCTGCCAATCAGCCCCAGCATTTT. It translates to CASSVAANQPQHF.

Many counts were recorded for this clonotype. The V call is TRBV11-2, the J call TRBJ1-2, with 7 bases that match TRBD1. Germline CDR1 SGHAT, CDR2 FQNNGV. Trimming removed 5 bases from V and 5 bases from J; junction bases left unmatched: 17. The CDR3 has 17 amino acids. The CDR3 spells CASSPFRGGRVPYGYTF. The DNA of the CDR3 is TGTGCCAGCAGCCCCTTCAGGGGGGGCAGGGTGCCGTATGGCTACACCTTC.

The V call is TRBV19, the J call TRBJ2-7; 7 bases agree with TRBD1. Germline CDR1 and CDR2: LNHDA and SQIVND (reference sequence). CDR3 length: 15 residues. V shed 9 bases and J 0 bases; nucleotides not matched to a gene: 11. The CDR3 sequence: CARETGTVYSYEQYF. DNA for the CDR3: TGTGCCAGGGAAACCGGGACAGTATACTCCTACGAGCAGTACTTC.

This chain joins TRBV5-6 and TRBJ2-7, with a weak D call TRBD2 (5 bases). The CDR3 length is 15 residues. The V end was cut by 0 bases, the J end by 2 bases, with 12 bases between. Looked up from germline, CDR1 is SGHDT and CDR2 is YYEEEE. The CDR3 coding sequence is TGTGCCAGCAGCTTGGGAACTAGGGTCCCCTACGAGCAGTACTTC. Translated: CASSLGTRVPYEQYF.

This clonotype was seen only a few times. The genes are TRBV30 and TRBJ2-7; tentatively, D is TRBD1 (5 bases). Per germline, CDR1 GTSNPN and CDR2 SVGIG (reference sequence). The CDR3 loop spans 14 amino acids. The V gene lost 4 bases and the J gene lost 5 bases, with 18 bases spanning the gap. The CDR3, as DNA: TGTGCCTGGATGGGTAGGGGAAGTCGCCACGAGCAGTACTTC. Protein product: CAWMGRGSRHEQYF. Using reference TRBV30 and TRBJ2-7 for the parts outside the CDR3, the full variable domain is SQTIHQWPATLVQPVGSPLSLECTVEGTSNPNLYWYRQAAGRGLQLLFYSVGIGQISSEVPQNLSASRPQDRQFILSSKKLLLSDSGFYLCAWMGRGSRHEQYFGPGTRLTVT.

This clonotype has ten or more counts. This sequence joins TRBV30 and TRBJ1-5; unclear D gene. This CDR3 contains 13 residues. Germline CDR1 GTSNPN, CDR2 SVGIG (reference sequence). V was clipped by 1 base and J by 3 bases, with 7 bases between them. The CDR3 region is CAWSGGYNQPQHF. The CDR3, as DNA: TGTGCCTGGAGTGGTGGGTACAATCAGCCCCAGCATTTT. Variable domain in full (rest from reference TRBV30 and TRBJ1-5): SQTIHQWPATLVQPVGSPLSLECTVEGTSNPNLYWYRQAAGRGLQLLFYSVGIGQISSEVPQNLSASRPQDRQFILSSKKLLLSDSGFYLCAWSGGYNQPQHFGDGTRLSIL.

This clonotype was found once. This may be a read error, as it is one base from a much larger clone. The genes are TRBV5-6 and TRBJ2-4, with D perhaps given as TRBD1 or TRBD2 (5 bases each). CDR3 length equals 13 residues. CDR1 SGHDT and CDR2 YYEEEE come from the germline V gene. CDR3: CASSLVESGRVNF. CDR3 sequence (DNA): TGTGCCAGCAGCTTGGTGGAAAGCGGCAGGGTAAACTTC.

This chain joins TRBV9 and TRBJ2-7, with 10 bases lining up with TRBD1. Losses at the gene ends were 3 bases for V and 6 bases for J; bases not matched to a gene: 3. Germline V CDR1 and CDR2: SGDLS, YYNGEE. This CDR3 spans 13 amino acids. DNA for the CDR3: TGTGCCAGCAGCGCACGGACAGGGGGCGAGCAGTACTTC. Encoded protein: CASSARTGGEQYF.

This clonotype has at least ten counts. This sequence joins TRBV20-1 and TRBJ2-5; TRBD1 aligns across 8 bases. The CDR3 contains 17 residues. The V gene's germline CDR1 is DFQATT and CDR2 SNEGSKA (reference sequence). The ends lost 0 bases at V and 7 bases at J; junction bases unmatched: 16. This CDR3 reads CSAREPVFQDRAGTQYF. For the CDR3, the DNA is TGCAGTGCTAGAGAGCCGGTGTTCCAGGACAGGGCAGGGACCCAGTACTTC.

This clonotype was recorded at least ten times. This chain connects TRBV6-5 to TRBJ2-5, with D possibly TRBD1 on 5 matching bases. The CDR3 extends over 13 amino acids. Germline V gene data show CDR1 as MNHEY and CDR2 as SVGAGI. V lost 2 bases and J lost 9, with 13 bases in between. The CDR3 sequence is CASSYHDEQAQYF. Here the CDR3 DNA reads TGTGCCAGCAGTTACCACGACGAACAGGCCCAGTACTTC.

This clonotype occurred a few times. A much larger clone sits a single nucleotide away, making a read error possible. The chain is built from TRBV11-2 and TRBJ2-5, with D possibly being TRBD1 or TRBD2 (5 bases each). Germline V CDR1 and CDR2: SGHAT, FQNNGV. V lost 5 bases and J lost 4, with 14 bases in between. CDR3 length: 14 amino acids. The CDR3 DNA sequence: TGTGCCAGCAGCCGGGACGGGGCTATAGAGACCCAGTACTTC. The encoded protein is CASSRDGAIETQYF.

The V and J genes are TRBV6-1 and TRBJ2-1; 7 bases agree with TRBD1. Trimming cost V 2 bases and J 6 bases; bases outside gene matches: 7. This CDR3 comprises 15 residues. Germline CDR1 is MNHNS and CDR2 is SASEGT. CDR3 nucleotide sequence: TGTGCCAGCAGTGAAACCCGACAGGGTGGCAATGAGCAGTTCTTC. As protein: CASSETRQGGNEQFF.

There are many counts of this clonotype. This CDR3 reads CASGHQGNQPQHF. The DNA of the CDR3 is TGTGCCAGCGGACATCAGGGTAATCAGCCCCAGCATTTT. J is TRBJ1-5 and V is TRBV27; TRBD1 is a possible D gene (5 bases). From germline, CDR1 is MNHEY and CDR2 SMNVEV (reference sequence). The CDR3 totals 13 residues. V was clipped by 8 bases and J by 4 bases, with 12 bases between them.

This clonotype was recorded at least ten times. The chain recombines TRBV18 with TRBJ2-4; D uncertain. CDR1 and CDR2 (germline): KGHSH, LQKENI. The CDR3 totals 13 residues. V was shortened by 2 bases and J by 6 bases, with 8 bases between the two germline ends. The CDR3 DNA follows: TGTGCCAGCTCACCATTGAACAGAAACATTCAGTACTTC. It codes for CASSPLNRNIQYF.

This clonotype was seen many times. The chain uses TRBV6-1 and TRBJ1-4; D not certain. The germline gives CDR1 MNHNS, CDR2 SASEGT. V shed 6 bases and J shed 4 bases, with 6 bases lying between them. CDR3 length: 12 residues. The DNA for the CDR3 is TGTGCCAGCAGAACAGTTAATGAAAAACTGTTTTTT. Its protein product is CASRTVNEKLFF.

Comments on this clonotype: This may stem from a read error, because a much larger clone lies one nucleotide away. The rearrangement joins TRBV6-1 to TRBJ1-2; D is uncertain. The CDR3 is made up of 16 amino acids. Trimming left V 1 base short and J 4 bases short, with 16 bases between. CDR1 and CDR2 (germline): MNHNS, SASEGT. This chain's CDR3 is CASSEERHRPIYGYTF. CDR3 bases: TGTGCCAGCAGTGAAGAAAGACACCGCCCAATCTATGGCTACACCTTC.

This clonotype has a count of ten or more. The chain is built from TRBV2 and TRBJ2-2; 7 nucleotides align to TRBD2. Trimming cost V 7 bases and J 7 bases; bases outside gene matches: 12. The length of the CDR3 is 15 residues. Germline assignment: CDR1 SNHLY and CDR2 FYNNEI. CDR3 protein: CASKPPGLGYGELFF. CDR3 in DNA: TGTGCCAGCAAGCCCCCCGGACTAGGATACGGGGAGCTGTTTTTT.

The V call is TRBV6-4, the J call TRBJ2-1; D might be TRBD1 or TRBD2, each matching 6 bases. CDR1 is MRHNA and CDR2 is SNTAGT in the germline V gene. The CDR3 sequence is 16 residues long. V was clipped by 3 bases and J by 1 base, with 13 bases between them. The CDR3 DNA reads TGTGCCAGCAGTGAGGCCGAGGGGGGATCCTACAATGAGCAGTTCTTC. This sequence encodes CASSEAEGGSYNEQFF.

This clonotype came up many times. The rearrangement links TRBV6-1 to TRBJ2-5, with a tentative D call TRBD1 (6 bases). The CDR3 has 13 amino acids. The V gene lost 8 bases and the J gene lost 2 bases, with 12 bases spanning the gap. Germline V CDR1 and CDR2: MNHNS, SASEGT. The CDR3 sequence: CASGGQRQETQYF. The CDR3 coding sequence is TGTGCCAGCGGCGGACAGAGACAAGAGACCCAGTACTTC.